The 31 T cell receptor beta chains in this list originate from one sample, sequenced in a study of T cells in localized non-small cell lung cancer. Some clones are missing from TCRdb's copy, which holds only in-frame ones; the method was immunoSEQ multiplex PCR. The table has 45,000 to 50,000 clones, about 88% seen once; the top ten hold about 2.5%. Sequences were derived from PBMCs, sampled before any cancer treatment. Every receptor here comes from a man aged 40-75 years with stage II lung adenocarcinoma.

The V call is TRBV30, the J call TRBJ2-5; unclear D gene. CDR3 length: 12 amino acids. V shed 0 bases and J shed 5 bases, with 7 bases lying between them. Per germline, CDR1 GTSNPN and CDR2 SVGIG (reference sequence). The CDR3 loop is CAWSVVDETQYF. The CDR3 DNA follows: TGTGCCTGGAGTGTAGTCGATGAGACCCAGTACTTC.

The chain is built from TRBV5-4 and TRBJ2-5; D possibly corresponds to TRBD2 (6 bases). CDR1 and CDR2 from the germline V gene are SGHNT and YYREEE (reference sequence). This CDR3 is built from 13 residues. With 1 base removed from V and 3 bases from J, the gap between germline ends came to 7 bases. CDR3 protein: CASSLRLEETQYF. The CDR3 DNA is TGTGCCAGCAGCTTGAGACTAGAAGAGACCCAGTACTTC.

The CDR3 sequence: CASSYSISTEAFF. The CDR3 bases are TGTGCCAGCAGTTACTCGATATCCACTGAAGCTTTCTTT. The chain couples TRBV6-5 to TRBJ1-1, with D unclear. CDR3 size: 13 residues. CDR1 MNHEY and CDR2 SVGAGI come from the germline V gene. V shed 0 bases and J shed 4 bases, with 6 bases lying between them.

The chain uses TRBV11-2 and TRBJ2-2; no clear D. V lost 0 bases and J 3 bases, leaving 5 bases between the germline ends. The CDR3 loop spans 14 amino acids. Germline V gene data show CDR1 as SGHAT and CDR2 as FQNNGV. Here the CDR3 DNA reads TGTGCCAGCAGCTTAGACAGATACACCGGGGAGCTGTTTTTT. This gives the protein CASSLDRYTGELFF.

This clone was seen a single time. The chain joins TRBV7-9 to TRBJ2-3, with D perhaps TRBD1 (5 bases). The CDR3 is made up of 14 amino acids. CDR1 is SEHNR, CDR2 FQNEAQ, per germline (reference sequence). V lost 5 bases and J lost 0, with 9 bases in between. CDR3 residues: CASSQDTSTDTQYF. The CDR3 nucleotides read TGTGCCAGCAGCCAGGACACGAGCACAGATACGCAGTATTTT.

The V gene is TRBV5-8, the J gene TRBJ1-2; possibly TRBD1 for D (5 bases). This CDR3 has 13 residues. V lost 2 bases, J lost 11 bases, and 16 bases lay in between. Germline CDR1 SGHTS, CDR2 YDEGEE. CDR3 coding DNA: TGTGCCAGCAGCTTATCCGGGACGGAAAAATACACCTTC. Protein sequence: CASSLSGTEKYTF.

The chain joins TRBV2 to TRBJ2-2, with no clear D. The CDR3 contains 14 residues. The germline V and J ends were trimmed by 6 bases and 0 bases, with 8 bases remaining between them. The V gene's germline CDR1 is SNHLY and CDR2 FYNNEI. CDR3 sequence reads: CASSQDANTGELFF. The CDR3 nucleotides are TGTGCCAGCAGCCAGGACGCGAACACCGGGGAGCTGTTTTTT.

V and J are TRBV9 and TRBJ2-7; tentative D call: TRBD2 (5 bases). The CDR3 is made up of 16 amino acids. Germline values: CDR1 SGDLS, CDR2 YYNGEE. V lost 4 bases to trimming and J lost 2 bases, with 19 bases between them. The CDR3 DNA reads as TGTGCCAGCAGCCCAGCTTCGGGGTCCGGGACCTACGAGCAGTACTTC. Protein product: CASSPASGSGTYEQYF. Drawing the rest from reference TRBV9 and TRBJ2-7, the complete variable domain is DSGVTQTPKHLITATGQRVTLRCSPRSGDLSVYWYQQSLDQGLQFLIQYYNGEERAKGNILERFSAQQFPDLHSELNLSSLELGDSALYFCASSPASGSGTYEQYFGPGTRLTVT.

This clone was observed a few times. This sequence joins TRBV5-6 and TRBJ2-7; TRBD2 might be the D (5 bases). The CDR3 contains 11 residues. Trimming removed 7 bases at V and 5 bases at J, with 10 bases between. The germline V gene has CDR1 SGHDT and CDR2 YYEEEE. The CDR3 DNA reads TGTGCCAGCGCGACGGGGAACGAGCAGTACTTC. Its translation: CASATGNEQYF.

This clone was seen more than once but under ten times. V gene TRBV5-6 combines with J gene TRBJ2-5; D is perhaps TRBD2 (6 bases). Trimming took 4 bases from V and 1 from J, leaving 11 bases between them. Per germline, CDR1 SGHDT and CDR2 YYEEEE. CDR3 size: 14 residues. The DNA for the CDR3 is TGTGCCAGCAGCCGGGACTTGGTCCAAGAGACCCAGTACTTC. It translates to CASSRDLVQETQYF.

The V and J genes are TRBV19 and TRBJ1-1; D is ambiguous. Germline loops: CDR1 LNHDA, CDR2 SQIVND (reference sequence). The CDR3 totals 11 residues. V shed 10 bases and J shed 8 bases, with 14 bases lying between them. The CDR3 nucleotides read TGTGCCACCCTGCGGGCGGCAGAAGCTTTCTTT. It codes for CATLRAAEAFF.

The chain has TRBV7-9 and TRBJ1-1, with a tentative D call TRBD1 (6 bases). V was pared by 4 bases and J by 2 bases, with 11 bases between. Looked up from germline, CDR1 is SEHNR and CDR2 is FQNEAQ (reference sequence). The CDR3 has 14 residues. The chain's CDR3 is CASSSTGLNTEAFF. For the CDR3, the DNA is TGTGCCAGCAGCTCTACAGGGCTAAACACTGAAGCTTTCTTT.

The V gene is TRBV5-5, the J gene TRBJ1-2; 7 bases fit TRBD1. Germline V gene sequence: CDR1 SGHKS, CDR2 YYEKEE (reference sequence). CDR3 length: 17 residues. The V segment lost 1 base and the J segment 2 bases; nucleotides outside the gene matches: 11. The CDR3 region is CASSLPQGGTVNYGYTF. The CDR3 nucleotides read TGTGCCAGCAGCTTGCCACAAGGCGGGACAGTAAACTATGGCTACACCTTC.

This clone was found a few times. This chain connects TRBV7-5 to TRBJ1-5; the D call in the table, TRBD1, was not verified against the DNA. TRBV7-5 is listed as a pseudogene. This CDR3 spans 14 amino acids. CDR3 in amino acids: CARSKGLRDQPQHF. CDR3 DNA sequence: TGTGCCAGAAGCAAGGGGCTAAGGGATCAGCCCCAGCATTTT.

This clone was detected a few times. The chain has TRBV27 and TRBJ1-1, with 9 bases fitting TRBD1. There are 13 residues in the CDR3. Germline loops: CDR1 MNHEY, CDR2 SMNVEV (reference sequence). Trimming at V came to 5 bases and at J to 11 bases, leaving 9 bases not matched to a gene. DNA of the CDR3: TGTGCCAGCAGTGCCACACAGGGGGCGGGTGCTTTCTTT. Its protein product is CASSATQGAGAFF.

The rearrangement uses TRBV5-1 and TRBJ2-3; TRBD1 matches at 8 bases. The CDR3 runs 15 residues. Germline CDR1 is SGHRS and CDR2 is YFSETQ. Losses at the gene ends were 2 bases for V and 6 bases for J; bases not matched to a gene: 8. The DNA of the CDR3 is TGCGCCAGCAGCTTACAACCGGGACAGGAGGATACGCAGTATTTT. It yields the protein CASSLQPGQEDTQYF.

CDR3 in DNA: TGTGCCAGCAGTTTCCAGGGGGCAGGAAGCTCCTACGAGCAGTACGTC. Translated: CASSFQGAGSSYEQYV. The chain combines TRBV28 with TRBJ2-7; 8 bases align to TRBD1. There are 16 residues in the CDR3. Per germline, CDR1 MDHEN and CDR2 SYDVKM. With 3 bases clipped from V and 0 bases from J, the junction kept 7 bases outside the gene matches.

The V and J genes are TRBV2 and TRBJ2-1; D gene unclear. The V end lost 0 bases, the J end lost 10 bases, and 7 bases lay between the germline ends. CDR3 length: 12 amino acids. Germline assignment: CDR1 SNHLY and CDR2 FYNNEI. In nucleotides, the CDR3 is TGTGCCAGCAGTGAAGCGCTGGGGGAGCAGTTCTTC. It is translated as CASSEALGEQFF.

This chain links TRBV2 with TRBJ1-2, with D perhaps matching TRBD1 (5 bases). V shed 8 bases and J shed 3 bases, with 13 bases lying between them. Germline V gene data show CDR1 as SNHLY and CDR2 as FYNNEI. CDR3 length: 13 amino acids. The CDR3 sequence: CASHYPTDYGYTF. CDR3 sequence (DNA): TGTGCCAGCCATTACCCGACAGACTATGGCTACACCTTC. Combining the CDR3 with reference TRBV2 and TRBJ1-2 gives the whole variable domain EPEVTQTPSHQVTQMGQEVILRCVPISNHLYFYWYRQILGQKVEFLVSFYNNEISEKSEIFDDQFSVERPDGSNFTLKIRSTKLEDSAMYFCASHYPTDYGYTFGSGTRLTVV.

The chain employs TRBV6-5 and TRBJ1-2, with a possible D match to TRBD1 (5 bases). V was pared by 6 bases and J by 4 bases, with 12 bases between. Germline CDR1 MNHEY, CDR2 SVGAGI. This CDR3 has 13 amino acids. The CDR3 DNA sequence: TGTGCCAGCAGCATCACAGGCGCCTATGGCTACACCTTC. This codes for CASSITGAYGYTF.

This clone was observed a few times. The J gene is TRBJ1-2, the V gene TRBV7-8; D gene uncertain. Between the trimmed V and J ends, which lost 5 bases and 2 bases, there was a span of 12 bases. Germline-derived CDR1 and CDR2 are SGHVS and FQNEAQ. CDR3 size: 14 residues. CDR3 coding DNA: TGTGCCAGCAGCCCTGGTGGTCCCAACTATGGCTACACCTTC. Translating gives CASSPGGPNYGYTF.

The V call is TRBV28, the J call TRBJ1-1; no reliable D call. There are 13 residues in the CDR3. V lost 5 bases, J lost 6 bases, and 13 bases lay in between. Germline V gene lookup returns CDR1 MDHEN and CDR2 SYDVKM. CDR3 coding DNA: TGTGCCAGCAGTCCACCGGACTCATCTGAAGCTTTCTTT. It translates to CASSPPDSSEAFF.

The chain carries TRBV27 and TRBJ2-1; D is possibly TRBD1 (5 bases). V lost 4 bases and J 6 bases, leaving 7 bases between the germline ends. The length of the CDR3 is 12 residues. The germline CDR1 and CDR2 sequences are MNHEY and SMNVEV (reference sequence). CDR3 region: CASSSRGNEQFF. CDR3 DNA: TGTGCCAGCAGTTCTAGGGGCAATGAGCAGTTCTTC.

V gene TRBV9 combines with J gene TRBJ2-3; perhaps TRBD2 as D (6 bases). There are 14 residues in the CDR3. V gave up 5 bases and J gave up 4 bases, with 14 bases separating them. In germline, CDR1 is SGDLS, CDR2 YYNGEE. The CDR3 coding sequence is TGTGCCAGCAGTATAAGTGAGCGGGCAGATACGCAGTATTTT. Its protein product is CASSISERADTQYF.

CDR3 DNA sequence: TGTGCCAGCAGTGGGATAGGGGGCTATGGGGATAATTCACCCCTCCACTTT. This codes for CASSGIGGYGDNSPLHF. The V call is TRBV6-1, the J call TRBJ1-6, with 7 bases matching TRBD1. J was trimmed by 5 bases and V by 4 bases; bases with no gene match: 11. This CDR3 contains 17 residues. Germline V gives CDR1 MNHNS, CDR2 SASEGT.

This chain uses TRBV19 with TRBJ2-5, with 7 bases that match TRBD2. V shed 5 bases, J shed 4 bases, and the junction held 10 bases outside the gene matches. The germline gives CDR1 LNHDA, CDR2 SQIVND (reference sequence). CDR3 length: 15 residues. The CDR3 DNA reads TGTGCCAGTAGTGTCCCTTCTAGCGGCCCAGAGACCCAGTACTTC. It translates to CASSVPSSGPETQYF.

V and J are TRBV4-1 and TRBJ1-5; D gene ambiguous. The CDR3 runs 14 residues. Germline V gene lookup returns CDR1 MGHRA and CDR2 YSYEKL. V was trimmed by 0 bases and J by 5 bases, leaving 8 bases between them. The CDR3 here is CASSQDLADQPQHF. DNA for the CDR3: TGCGCCAGCAGCCAAGATCTAGCGGATCAGCCCCAGCATTTT.

The rearrangement links TRBV28 to TRBJ2-4; the D is unclear. The V gene's germline CDR1 is MDHEN and CDR2 SYDVKM. The ends were cut back, 5 bases at V and 2 bases at J, with 7 bases in the middle. The CDR3 extends over 13 amino acids. The CDR3 coding sequence is TGTGCCAGCAGTCCTCCGACCAAAAACATTCAGTACTTC. It is translated as CASSPPTKNIQYF.

The rearrangement uses TRBV6-1 and TRBJ2-7; no definite D call. Germline V CDR1 and CDR2: MNHNS, SASEGT. CDR3 size: 14 residues. The V gene lost 2 bases and the J gene lost 6 bases, with 14 bases spanning the gap. CDR3 protein: CASSESRSWGEQYV. The CDR3 DNA is TGTGCCAGCAGTGAATCTAGGAGCTGGGGCGAGCAGTACGTC.

V is TRBV18 and J is TRBJ2-3; D call uncertain. The CDR3 is 12 residues long. Deletions cut 3 bases from V and 0 bases from J, with 1 base between. Germline-derived CDR1 and CDR2 are KGHSH and LQKENI. The CDR3 nucleotides read TGTGCCAGCTCACCTAGCACAGATACGCAGTATTTT. Protein sequence: CASSPSTDTQYF.

CDR3 sequence reads: CASLLKTGGPYTPHWGYGYTF. DNA for the CDR3: TGTGCCAGTCTTCTTAAGACAGGGGGCCCTTACACACCCCATTGGGGCTATGGCTACACCTTC. The chain is built from TRBV19 and TRBJ1-2, with 10 bases fitting TRBD1. This CDR3 spans 21 amino acids. Germline values: CDR1 LNHDA, CDR2 SQIVND (reference sequence). The trim removed 8 bases at V and 4 bases at J, leaving 28 bases unmatched.